The present TCR beta chain was sequenced within a study of T cells in Graves' hyperthyroidism and ophthalmopathy. At the level of the study: Peripheral blood was obtained at initial diagnosis, preceding any treatment. Study-level results: In blood, most of the thyroid clonotypes expanded above 0.001 were also present.

Amplified TCR beta CDR3 regions came from RNA transcripts. A set of HTBI primers served as the primers for a first-round RT-PCR of the TCR CDR3. TCRdb reprocessed the multiplex PCR reads via MiXCR and lists one record per CDR3 protein. The sample has over 550,000 distinct CDR3 sequences, around 15% seen once. Diagnoses were made from clinical symptoms, serum measures (thyroxine and TRAb), thyroid ultrasound and orbital computed tomography. This clonotype came up many times. The antigen remains unidentified. The CDR3 extends over 12 amino acids. V lost 3 bases and J 3 bases, leaving 6 bases between the germline ends. CDR1 LGHDT and CDR2 YNNKEL come from the germline V gene (reference sequence).

This TCR was sampled from a young woman with Graves' hyperthyroidism. Sequenced: blood. The chain carries TRBV3-1 and TRBJ2-7; D is ambiguous. In DNA, the CDR3 is TGTGCCAGCAGCCACACTGTCTACGAGCAGTACTTC. As protein: CASSHTVYEQYF.